The 26 T cell receptor beta chains given below trace back to one sample, sequenced in a study of T-cell reconstitution after alpha-beta-depleted transplantation in children. As it was prepared, the TCRbeta library received unique molecular identifiers. From the PCR reads, TCRdb called clonotypes with MiXCR, one entry per CDR3 protein. The data contain about 580,000 distinct CDR3 sequences, 23% of them singletons. The sequencing here drew on PBMCs, mostly from graft donor cells, taken 360 days after TCRalphabeta/CD19-depleted stem cell transplant. These receptor sequences come from a boy under two years old who had a stem cell transplant for acute myeloid leukemia, so the T cells may come from the graft donor.

This clonotype was detected a few times. The rearrangement joins TRBV7-2 to TRBJ1-2, with 10 positions matching TRBD1. Trimming at V came to 3 bases and at J to 5 bases, leaving 6 bases not matched to a gene. CDR1 and CDR2 from the germline V gene are SGHTA and FQGNSA. The CDR3 is 15 residues long. Here the CDR3 reads CASSLGQGSGYGYTF. The CDR3 region has the DNA TGTGCCAGCAGCTTGGGACAGGGGAGTGGTTATGGCTACACCTTC.

This rearrangement joins TRBV20-1 to TRBJ2-7, with D hard to call. CDR3 length equals 16 residues. The V gene lost 5 bases and the J gene lost 1 base, with 21 bases spanning the gap. CDR1 and CDR2 (germline): DFQATT, SNEGSKA (reference sequence). The CDR3, as DNA: TGCAGTGCTCCCCCTCCGCAGGACGCCCCTTCCTACGAGCAGTACTTC. This codes for CSAPPPQDAPSYEQYF.

This chain joins TRBV6-5 and TRBJ1-2; D unclear. CDR3 length equals 14 residues. From germline, CDR1 is MNHEY and CDR2 SVGAGI. Trimming shortened V by 0 bases and J by 7 bases, and 12 bases separated the two germline ends. The CDR3 region is CASSYSPVESGYTF. In DNA form, the CDR3 reads TGTGCCAGCAGTTACTCTCCCGTGGAAAGTGGCTACACCTTC.

Notes on this clonotype: A clone one base away is much larger, so this may be a read error. The chain combines TRBV12-3 or TRBV12-4 with TRBJ2-7, with TRBD2 as a possible D gene (5 bases). Trimming left V 5 bases short and J 7 bases short, with 15 bases between. The CDR3 runs 13 residues. The CDR3 here is CASSLSGSSEQYF. The CDR3 bases are TGTGCCAGCAGTCTATCGGGGAGCAGTGAGCAGTACTTC.

Only a few counts were recorded for this clonotype. The chain links TRBV20-1 to TRBJ2-7; TRBD2 is a possible D gene (6 bases). Between the trimmed V and J ends, which lost 5 bases and 5 bases, there was a span of 28 bases. The CDR3 runs to 17 residues. CDR1 and CDR2 (germline): DFQATT, SNEGSKA (reference sequence). CDR3 nucleotides: TGCAGTGCTCCCAGCCAAGCAGGGACTCTTTTCCCCAACGAGCAGTACGTC. Translating it yields CSAPSQAGTLFPNEQYV.

A few counts support this clonotype. CDR3: CASSPRLSSGANVLTF. CDR3 DNA: TGTGCCAGCAGCCCGCGACTGTCCTCTGGGGCCAACGTCCTGACTTTC. V is TRBV7-9 and J is TRBJ2-6; D gene uncertain. Germline values: CDR1 SEHNR, CDR2 FQNEAQ (reference sequence). Trimming took 5 bases from V and 0 from J, leaving 11 bases between them. CDR3 length: 16 amino acids.

This clonotype was observed a few times. The V and J genes are TRBV6-5 and TRBJ2-2; D might be TRBD2 (6 bases). CDR3 size: 12 residues. Germline V gene data show CDR1 as MNHEY and CDR2 as SVGAGI. V lost 6 bases and J lost 5, with 7 bases in between. This chain's CDR3 is CASSRETGELFF. As DNA, the CDR3 is TGTGCCAGCAGCCGGGAGACCGGGGAGCTGTTTTTT.

This clonotype turned up a few times. The chain recombines TRBV3-1 with TRBJ2-4, with 7 nucleotides matching TRBD1. The germline gives CDR1 LGHDT, CDR2 YNNKEL (reference sequence). The CDR3 is 15 amino acids. The V and J ends lost 7 bases and 7 bases, in that order; junction bases with no gene match: 13. DNA of the CDR3: TGTGCCAGCACCCGAGGGGGCCGTAGTGGGAACATTCAGTACTTC. Residues: CASTRGGRSGNIQYF.

This clonotype was detected many times. The chain links TRBV24-1 to TRBJ2-2, with TRBD1 identical over 9 bases. CDR1 and CDR2 (germline): KGHDR, SFDVKD. The CDR3 length is 16 residues. J gave up 5 bases and V 3 bases, and 6 bases lay outside the gene matches. The CDR3 bases are TGTGCCACCAGTGATCCTCGGGACAGGGCGACCGGGGAGCTGTTTTTT. This sequence encodes CATSDPRDRATGELFF.

This clonotype was observed at least ten times. The genes are TRBV29-1 and TRBJ1-2; possible D gene TRBD1, 5 bases. Trimming left V 0 bases short and J 4 bases short, with 12 bases between. This CDR3 has 14 residues. The germline CDR1 and CDR2 sequences are SQVTM and ANQGSEA. The CDR3 nucleotides read TGCAGCGTTGAAGATCCTGACAGCCCCTATGGCTACACCTTC. It codes for CSVEDPDSPYGYTF.

The V gene is TRBV6-5, the J gene TRBJ1-6; D gene ambiguous. The CDR3 contains 18 residues. Trimming left V 0 bases short and J 3 bases short, with 15 bases between. Per the germline V gene, CDR1 is MNHEY and CDR2 is SVGAGI. This CDR3 is CASSYSVARLDYNSPLHF. DNA for the CDR3: TGTGCCAGCAGTTACTCGGTAGCTCGACTGGACTATAATTCACCCCTCCACTTT.

The rearrangement links TRBV4-1 to TRBJ1-4, with D tentatively TRBD1 (5 bases). V was clipped by 4 bases and J by 8 bases, with 17 bases between them. Germline CDR1 reads MGHRA; CDR2 reads YSYEKL. The CDR3 has 15 amino acids. CDR3: CASSLSSGGEEKLFF. In DNA form, the CDR3 reads TGCGCCAGCAGCCTCTCCTCCGGGGGAGAGGAAAAACTGTTTTTT.

This sequence joins TRBV7-9 and TRBJ1-4; D may be TRBD1 (5 bases). Germline V gene sequence: CDR1 SEHNR, CDR2 FQNEAQ (reference sequence). CDR3 length: 14 amino acids. Trimming pared 5 bases from V and 8 bases from J, leaving 15 bases between. CDR3 nucleotides: TGTGCCAGCAGCCCCCGGGACCGCACCGAAAAACTGTTTTTT. Translated: CASSPRDRTEKLFF.

This chain links TRBV28 with TRBJ2-5; D might be TRBD2 (5 bases). The CDR3 extends over 17 amino acids. V dropped 6 bases and J dropped 4 bases, with 24 bases sitting between them. In germline, CDR1 is MDHEN, CDR2 SYDVKM. CDR3 DNA: TGTGCCAGCAGCCCCCGGTTGGTTGCCTCCCGGGGAGAGACCCAGTACTTC. This sequence encodes CASSPRLVASRGETQYF.

The V gene is TRBV5-1, the J gene TRBJ2-7, with 9 bases aligning to TRBD1. The V segment lost 6 bases and the J segment 5 bases; nucleotides outside the gene matches: 12. CDR1 and CDR2 from the germline V gene are SGHRS and YFSETQ. This CDR3 comprises 15 residues. CDR3 DNA: TGCGCCAGCAAGACCGGGACAGGGTTTATGGACGAGCAGTACGTC. It translates to CASKTGTGFMDEQYV.

This clonotype was seen repeatedly, ten times or more. The V and J genes are TRBV7-2 and TRBJ2-1; D unclear. Germline assignment: CDR1 SGHTA and CDR2 FQGNSA. This CDR3 region has 16 residues. The V gene lost 3 bases and the J gene lost 0 bases, with 12 bases spanning the gap. This CDR3 is CASSLAPLNSYNEQFF. CDR3 nucleotides: TGTGCCAGCAGCTTGGCCCCGCTGAACTCCTACAATGAGCAGTTCTTC.

V gene TRBV20-1 combines with J gene TRBJ2-4; tentative D call: TRBD2 (6 bases). Germline assignment: CDR1 DFQATT and CDR2 SNEGSKA (reference sequence). This CDR3 has 15 residues. The CDR3 DNA reads as TGCAGCCCTATGCAGGCGGAGGGGGCCAAAAACATTCAGTACTTC. Residues: CSPMQAEGAKNIQYF.

This clonotype was observed many times. This chain connects TRBV29-1 to TRBJ2-5; TRBD2 might be the D (5 bases). Germline lookup yields CDR1 SQVTM and CDR2 ANQGSEA. This CDR3 spans 13 amino acids. Trimming removed 2 bases from V and 0 bases from J, with 7 bases in between. The CDR3, as DNA: TGCAGCGTTGAACAGCGGTACCAAGAGACCCAGTACTTC. This gives the protein CSVEQRYQETQYF.

This clonotype has at least ten counts. The rearrangement uses TRBV28 and TRBJ2-7; 7 positions agree with TRBD1. This CDR3 is built from 13 residues. V shed 6 bases and J 6 bases; nucleotides not matched to a gene: 8. Germline V lookup: CDR1 MDHEN, CDR2 SYDVKM. CDR3 in DNA: TGTGCCAGCAGCACCGGGACAGATTTCGAGCAGTACTTC. This codes for CASSTGTDFEQYF.

This clonotype was seen many times. The chain links TRBV21-1 to TRBJ2-5; the table names TRBD1, a call not compared with the DNA. TRBV21-1 is shown as a pseudogene. The CDR3 length is 14 residues. In DNA form, the CDR3 reads TGTGCCAGCAGCACCCGACAGGGAAAAGAGACCCAGTACTTC. This sequence encodes CASSTRQGKETQYF.

V and J are TRBV7-9 and TRBJ1-1; the D gene is possibly TRBD1 (6 bases). The V gene lost 4 bases and the J gene lost 8 bases, with 11 bases spanning the gap. This CDR3 contains 12 residues. Germline V gene data show CDR1 as SEHNR and CDR2 as FQNEAQ (reference sequence). The CDR3, as DNA: TGTGCCAGCAGCTCACCGGACAGAGAAGCTTTCTTT. It yields the protein CASSSPDREAFF.

The V call is TRBV5-1, the J call TRBJ2-1, with D perhaps matching TRBD2 (7 bases). The germline V gene has CDR1 SGHRS and CDR2 YFSETQ. This CDR3 has 16 residues. V lost 0 bases to trimming and J lost 8 bases, with 18 bases between them. This CDR3 reads CASSLEGGAPRDEQFF. The CDR3 region has the DNA TGCGCCAGCAGCTTGGAAGGGGGGGCACCTAGGGATGAGCAGTTCTTC. Together with reference TRBV5-1 and TRBJ2-1, the CDR3 gives the full variable domain: KAGVTQTPRYLIKTRGQQVTLSCSPISGHRSVSWYQQTPGQGLQFLFEYFSETQRNKGNFPGRFSGRQFSNSRSEMNVSTLELGDSALYLCASSLEGGAPRDEQFFGPGTRLTVL.

This clonotype showed up many times. The V and J genes are TRBV7-2 and TRBJ2-7; 9 nucleotides line up with TRBD2. CDR1 and CDR2 from the germline V gene are SGHTA and FQGNSA. The CDR3 covers 16 residues. The V and J ends lost 3 bases and 6 bases, in that order; junction bases with no gene match: 12. As DNA, the CDR3 is TGTGCCAGCAGCTTTGGAGGAGTAGCGGGGGTCTTCGAGCAGTACTTC. Encoded protein: CASSFGGVAGVFEQYF.

This clonotype has at least ten counts. The chain uses TRBV5-1 and TRBJ1-1; 7 nucleotides align to TRBD1. Germline loops: CDR1 SGHRS, CDR2 YFSETQ. This CDR3 is built from 14 residues. J gave up 0 bases and V 4 bases, and 3 bases lay outside the gene matches. The CDR3 spells CASSGQAMNTEAFF. The CDR3 DNA sequence: TGCGCCAGCAGCGGACAGGCAATGAACACTGAAGCTTTCTTT. The full variable domain, with the rest looked up from reference TRBV5-1 and TRBJ1-1, is KAGVTQTPRYLIKTRGQQVTLSCSPISGHRSVSWYQQTPGQGLQFLFEYFSETQRNKGNFPGRFSGRQFSNSRSEMNVSTLELGDSALYLCASSGQAMNTEAFFGQGTRLTVV.

This clonotype was recorded at least ten times. This chain links TRBV24-1 with TRBJ2-3; D may be TRBD1 (5 bases). Per the germline V gene, CDR1 is KGHDR and CDR2 is SFDVKD. The length of the CDR3 is 14 residues. The V and J ends lost 9 bases and 3 bases respectively, with 15 bases between them. The CDR3 spells CATLPPWTTDTQYF. CDR3 in DNA: TGTGCCACCTTACCCCCCTGGACAACAGATACGCAGTATTTT.

Many counts were recorded for this clonotype. This chain uses TRBV12-3 or TRBV12-4 with TRBJ1-6; perhaps TRBD1 as D (5 bases). The CDR3 has 13 residues. The V gene lost 6 bases and the J gene lost 6 bases, with 9 bases spanning the gap. For the CDR3, the DNA is TGTGCCAGCAGCTCCCAGGGTAATTCACCCCTCCACTTT. This gives the protein CASSSQGNSPLHF.